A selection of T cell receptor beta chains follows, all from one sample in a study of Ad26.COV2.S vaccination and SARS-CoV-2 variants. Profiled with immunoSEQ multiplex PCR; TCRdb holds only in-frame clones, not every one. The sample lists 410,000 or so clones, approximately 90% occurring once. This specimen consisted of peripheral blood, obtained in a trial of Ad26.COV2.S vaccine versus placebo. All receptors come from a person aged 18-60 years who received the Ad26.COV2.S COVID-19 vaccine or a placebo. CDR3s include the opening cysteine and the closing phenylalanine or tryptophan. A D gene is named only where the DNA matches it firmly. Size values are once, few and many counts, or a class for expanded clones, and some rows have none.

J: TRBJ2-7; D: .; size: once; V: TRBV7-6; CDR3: CASSLESGAYEQYF; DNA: TGTGCCAGCAGCTTAGAATCAGGCGCCTACGAGCAGTACTTC
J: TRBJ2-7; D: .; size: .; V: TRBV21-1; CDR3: CASSKGRAPQGISYEQYF; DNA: TGTGCCAGCAGCAAAGGAAGGGCCCCACAAGGTATATCCTACGAGCAGTACTTC
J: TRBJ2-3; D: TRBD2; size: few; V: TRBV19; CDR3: CASLSGDTQYF; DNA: TGTGCCAGTCTTAGCGGGGATACGCAGTATTTT
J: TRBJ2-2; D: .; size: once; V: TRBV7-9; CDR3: CASSTPPGQAVGAGTGELFF; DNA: TGTGCCAGCAGCACCCCCCCGGGACAAGCAGTTGGAGCTGGCACCGGGGAGCTGTTTTTT
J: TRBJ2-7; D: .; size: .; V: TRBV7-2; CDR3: CASSYPGPSSYEQYF; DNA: TGTGCCAGCAGCTATCCGGGACCGAGCTCCTACGAGCAGTACTTC
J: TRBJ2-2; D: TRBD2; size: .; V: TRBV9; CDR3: CASSSRGDLNTGELFF; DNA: TGTGCCAGCAGCTCCCGGGGGGACTTGAACACCGGGGAGCTGTTTTTT
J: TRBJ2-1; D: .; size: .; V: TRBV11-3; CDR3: CASSLTGGAYNEQFF; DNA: TGTGCCAGCAGCTTAACTGGGGGCGCCTACAATGAGCAGTTCTTC
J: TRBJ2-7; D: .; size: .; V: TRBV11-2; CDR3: CASSFAGQRGEQYF; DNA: TGTGCCAGCAGCTTCGCGGGACAACGCGGCGAGCAGTACTTC
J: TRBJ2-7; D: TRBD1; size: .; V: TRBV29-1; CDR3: CSAGTGPYEQYF; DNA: TGCAGCGCCGGGACAGGCCCCTACGAGCAGTACTTC
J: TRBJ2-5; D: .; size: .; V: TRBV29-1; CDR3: CSVRGQMGGGETQYF; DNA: TGCAGCGTCCGAGGACAGATGGGAGGTGGAGAGACCCAGTACTTC
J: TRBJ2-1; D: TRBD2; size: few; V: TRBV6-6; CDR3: CASSLGLAGQGNSYNEQFF; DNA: TGTGCCAGCAGTCTGGGACTAGCGGGCCAGGGGAACTCCTACAATGAGCAGTTCTTC
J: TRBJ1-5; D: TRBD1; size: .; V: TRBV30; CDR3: CAWSVGTGRRQPQHF; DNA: TGTGCCTGGAGTGTAGGGACAGGGAGGCGGCAGCCCCAGCATTTT
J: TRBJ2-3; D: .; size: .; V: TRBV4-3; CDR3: CASSRQRQRGQVPWGTDTQYF; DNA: TGCGCCAGCAGCCGTCAACGACAGCGGGGACAGGTTCCGTGGGGCACAGATACGCAGTATTTT
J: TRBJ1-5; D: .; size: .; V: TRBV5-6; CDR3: CASSLWGTGNQPQHF; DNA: TGTGCCAGCAGCTTGTGGGGCACGGGTAATCAGCCCCAGCATTTT
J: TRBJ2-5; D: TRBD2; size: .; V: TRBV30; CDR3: CAWSVILAGVGETQYF; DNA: TGTGCCTGGAGTGTCATCCTAGCGGGAGTTGGGGAGACCCAGTACTTC
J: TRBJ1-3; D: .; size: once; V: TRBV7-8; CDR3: CASSPQTGNTIYF; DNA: TGTGCCAGCAGCCCGCAGACGGGAAACACCATATATTTT
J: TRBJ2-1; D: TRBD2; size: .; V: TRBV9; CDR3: CASSVTSGSIHEQFF; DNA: TGTGCCAGCAGCGTTACTAGCGGGAGCATCCATGAGCAGTTCTTC
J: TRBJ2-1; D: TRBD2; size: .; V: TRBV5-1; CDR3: CASHTGTSGIWEQFF; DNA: TGCGCCAGTCACACCGGGACTAGCGGGATTTGGGAGCAGTTCTTC
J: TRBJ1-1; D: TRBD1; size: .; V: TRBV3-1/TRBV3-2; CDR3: CASRLGQGTAEAFF; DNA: TGTGCCAGCAGACTCGGACAGGGGACCGCTGAAGCTTTCTTT
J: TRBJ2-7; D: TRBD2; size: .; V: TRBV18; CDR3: CASSPPGLAGGSYEQYF; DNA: TGTGCCAGCTCACCACCGGGACTAGCGGGTGGGAGCTACGAGCAGTACTTC
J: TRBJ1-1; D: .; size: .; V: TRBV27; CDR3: CASRDPGEAHTEAFF; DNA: TGTGCCAGCAGGGACCCGGGGGAGGCACACACTGAAGCTTTCTTT
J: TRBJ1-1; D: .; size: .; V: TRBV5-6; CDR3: CASSYGVTEAFF; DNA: TGTGCCAGCAGCTACGGGGTGACTGAAGCTTTCTTT
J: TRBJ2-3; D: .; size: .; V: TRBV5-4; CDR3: CASGTGVGRALDTQYF; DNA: TGTGCCAGCGGAACAGGTGTGGGACGAGCATTAGATACGCAGTATTTT
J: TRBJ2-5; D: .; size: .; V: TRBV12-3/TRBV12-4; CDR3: CASSSRRETQYF; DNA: TGTGCCAGCAGTTCGAGGAGGGAGACCCAGTACTTC
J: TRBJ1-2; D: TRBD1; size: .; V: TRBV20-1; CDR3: CSASLTDRGSNYGYTF; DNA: TGCAGTGCTAGTCTGACGGACAGGGGTTCTAACTATGGCTACACCTTC
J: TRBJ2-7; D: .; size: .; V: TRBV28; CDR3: CATSGQPRDEQYF; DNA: TGTGCCACGTCTGGCCAGCCGAGGGACGAGCAGTACTTC
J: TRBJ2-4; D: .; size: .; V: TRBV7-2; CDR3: CASSLVGVGLDIQYF; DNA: TGTGCCAGCAGCTTAGTCGGAGTGGGTTTGGACATTCAGTACTTC